This entry lists 7 T cell receptor beta chains sequenced from one sample in a study of blood T cell repertoires in COVID-19. Here immunoSEQ multiplex PCR was the method, and the copy in TCRdb shows in-frame clones only, minus some. This repertoire shows some 210,000 clones, approximately 80% found once; its top ten account for around 9%. Sample: PBMCs or T cells enriched from blood (not recorded which). The receptors shown here come from a man aged 35 to 55 who had recovered from COVID-19.

V gene TRBV19 combines with J gene TRBJ1-5, with TRBD1 as a possible D gene (5 bases). The CDR3 spans 14 residues. Germline CDR1 and CDR2: LNHDA and SQIVND (reference sequence). V lost 3 bases and J lost 1, with 7 bases in between. The CDR3 reads CASSMGRSNQPQHF. The CDR3 bases are TGTGCCAGTAGTATGGGGCGGAGCAATCAGCCCCAGCATTTT.

The chain recombines TRBV19 with TRBJ1-3; possibly TRBD1 for D (5 bases). There are 17 residues in the CDR3. CDR1 and CDR2 (germline): LNHDA, SQIVND (reference sequence). The V end lost 0 bases, the J end lost 0 bases, and 12 bases lay between the germline ends. DNA for the CDR3: TGTGCCAGTAGTATAGATGGTCCAGGGCTCTCTGGAAACACCATATATTTT. Protein sequence: CASSIDGPGLSGNTIYF. Using reference TRBV19 and TRBJ1-3 for the parts outside the CDR3, the full variable domain is DGGITQSPKYLFRKEGQNVTLSCEQNLNHDAMYWYRQDPGQGLRLIYYSQIVNDFQKGDIAEGYSVSREKKESFPLTVTSAQKNPTAFYLCASSIDGPGLSGNTIYFGEGSWLTVV.

The V gene is TRBV19, the J gene TRBJ2-2; a possible D gene is TRBD1 (6 bases). V lost 3 bases and J 7 bases, leaving 6 bases between the germline ends. The CDR3 sequence is 12 residues long. Per the germline V gene, CDR1 is LNHDA and CDR2 is SQIVND (reference sequence). The chain's CDR3 is CASSIRGGELFF. CDR3 in DNA: TGTGCCAGTAGTATCAGGGGCGGGGAGCTGTTTTTT.

This clone turned up a few times. The chain joins TRBV27 to TRBJ2-1, with 8 bases lining up with TRBD2. The length of the CDR3 is 16 residues. The V and J ends lost 3 bases and 7 bases, in that order; junction bases with no gene match: 11. Per germline, CDR1 MNHEY and CDR2 SMNVEV (reference sequence). As DNA, the CDR3 is TGTGCCAGCAGTTTGATGAGCGGGAGTTTGGGGAATGAGCAGTTCTTC. This sequence encodes CASSLMSGSLGNEQFF.

The chain employs TRBV2 and TRBJ2-1, with D perhaps TRBD1 (5 bases). Trimming took 4 bases from V and 0 from J, leaving 7 bases between them. CDR1 and CDR2 from the germline V gene are SNHLY and FYNNEI. CDR3 length equals 14 residues. The CDR3 DNA follows: TGTGCCAGCAGTGGGGGCCGCTCCTACAATGAGCAGTTCTTC. Translating gives CASSGGRSYNEQFF. The complete variable domain, with remaining parts taken from reference TRBV2 and TRBJ2-1, reads EPEVTQTPSHQVTQMGQEVILRCVPISNHLYFYWYRQILGQKVEFLVSFYNNEISEKSEIFDDQFSVERPDGSNFTLKIRSTKLEDSAMYFCASSGGRSYNEQFFGPGTRLTVL.

This clone was counted at least ten times. The chain uses TRBV29-1 and TRBJ1-2; 7 bases line up with TRBD1. Germline V lookup: CDR1 SQVTM, CDR2 ANQGSEA. With V trimmed by 0 bases and J by 7 bases, 8 bases remained unmatched. This CDR3 region has 14 residues. DNA for the CDR3: TGCAGCGTTGAAGATCGGTCAGGGGGTTTTGGCTACACCTTC. Translating gives CSVEDRSGGFGYTF.

This chain links TRBV18 with TRBJ1-1; D unresolved. The CDR3 loop spans 13 amino acids. From germline, CDR1 is KGHSH and CDR2 LQKENI. Trimming cost V 5 bases and J 1 base, with 8 bases left between them. CDR3 region: CASSSGANTEAFF. In DNA, the CDR3 is TGTGCCAGCTCATCCGGTGCGAACACTGAAGCTTTCTTT.